This T cell receptor beta chain was recovered during a study of blood T cells in healthy people across ages. General study findings and limits: While age rose, TCR beta diversity per million T cells dropped in a roughly linear way.

The sample providers were healthy Caucasian people from Russia, aged roughly 6 to 90. Combining a sample-barcoded 5' primer with a J-beta primer mix, a second PCR ran for about 7 to 11 cycles. TCRdb independently ran MiXCR on the 5' RACE reads; one entry per CDR3 protein. Of more than 650,000 distinct CDR3 sequences in the sample, approximately 22% were seen once. CDR1 is MGHDK and CDR2 is SYGVNS in the germline V gene. The CDR3 is 15 residues long. Trimming cost V 2 bases and J 4 bases, with 14 bases left between them. Notes on this clonotype: Its antigen remains unknown.

Sample: blood. This TCR was recovered from a man between 65 and 85 years old in good health. V gene TRBV25-1 combines with J gene TRBJ1-1; D is perhaps TRBD1 (6 bases). The CDR3 nucleotides are TGTGCCAGCAGTGAACCCCGGGGAGGGGGCACTGAAGCTTTCTTT. It specifies CASSEPRGGGTEAFF.